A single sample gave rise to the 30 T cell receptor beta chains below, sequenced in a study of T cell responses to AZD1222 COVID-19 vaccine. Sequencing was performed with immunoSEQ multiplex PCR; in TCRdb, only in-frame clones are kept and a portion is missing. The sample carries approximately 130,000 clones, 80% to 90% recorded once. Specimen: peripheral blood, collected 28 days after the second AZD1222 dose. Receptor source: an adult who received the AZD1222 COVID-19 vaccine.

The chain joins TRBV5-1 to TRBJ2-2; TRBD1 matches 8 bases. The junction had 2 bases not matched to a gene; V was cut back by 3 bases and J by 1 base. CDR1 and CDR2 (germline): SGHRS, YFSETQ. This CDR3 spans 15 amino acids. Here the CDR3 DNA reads TGCGCCAGCAGCTGGGGGACAGGGAACACCGGGGAGCTGTTTTTT. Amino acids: CASSWGTGNTGELFF.

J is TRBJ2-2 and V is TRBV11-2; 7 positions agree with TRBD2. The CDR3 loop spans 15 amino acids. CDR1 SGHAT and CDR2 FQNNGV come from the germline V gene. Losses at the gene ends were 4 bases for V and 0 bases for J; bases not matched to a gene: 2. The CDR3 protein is CASSSLAANTGELFF. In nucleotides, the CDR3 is TGTGCCAGCAGCTCTCTAGCGGCGAACACCGGGGAGCTGTTTTTT.

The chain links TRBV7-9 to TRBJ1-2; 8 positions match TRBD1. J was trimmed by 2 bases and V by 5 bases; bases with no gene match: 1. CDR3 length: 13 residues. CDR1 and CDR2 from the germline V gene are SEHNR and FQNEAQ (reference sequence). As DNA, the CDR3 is TGTGCCAGCAGCGGACAGGGAAACTATGGCTACACCTTC. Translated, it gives CASSGQGNYGYTF.

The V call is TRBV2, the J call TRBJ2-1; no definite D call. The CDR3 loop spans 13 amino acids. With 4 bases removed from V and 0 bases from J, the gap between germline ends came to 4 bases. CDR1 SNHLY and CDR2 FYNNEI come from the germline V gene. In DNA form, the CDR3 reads TGTGCCAGCAGTGCTAGCTCCTACAATGAGCAGTTCTTC. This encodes CASSASSYNEQFF. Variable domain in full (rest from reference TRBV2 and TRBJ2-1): EPEVTQTPSHQVTQMGQEVILRCVPISNHLYFYWYRQILGQKVEFLVSFYNNEISEKSEIFDDQFSVERPDGSNFTLKIRSTKLEDSAMYFCASSASSYNEQFFGPGTRLTVL.

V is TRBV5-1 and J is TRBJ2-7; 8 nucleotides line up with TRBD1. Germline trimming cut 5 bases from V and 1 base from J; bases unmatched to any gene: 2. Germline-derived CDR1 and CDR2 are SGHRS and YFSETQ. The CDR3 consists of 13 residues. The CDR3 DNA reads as TGCGCCAGCAGTCGGGACAGGTCCTACGAGCAGTACTTC. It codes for CASSRDRSYEQYF.

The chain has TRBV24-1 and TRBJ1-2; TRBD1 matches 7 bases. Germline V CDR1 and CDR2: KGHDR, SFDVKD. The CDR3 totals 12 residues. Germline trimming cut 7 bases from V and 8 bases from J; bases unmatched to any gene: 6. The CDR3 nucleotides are TGTGCCACCAGAGGGGGCGCAGACGGCTACACCTTC. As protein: CATRGGADGYTF.

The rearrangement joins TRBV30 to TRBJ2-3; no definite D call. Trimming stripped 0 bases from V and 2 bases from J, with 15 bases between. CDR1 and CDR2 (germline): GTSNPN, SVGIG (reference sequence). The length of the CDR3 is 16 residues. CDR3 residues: CAWSVKVYQITDTQYF. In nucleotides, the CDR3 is TGTGCCTGGAGTGTAAAGGTCTATCAGATCACAGATACGCAGTATTTT.

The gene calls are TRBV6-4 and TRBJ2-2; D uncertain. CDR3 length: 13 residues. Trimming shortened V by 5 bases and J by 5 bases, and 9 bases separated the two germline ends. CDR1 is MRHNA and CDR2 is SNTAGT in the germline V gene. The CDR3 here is CASSSLGTGELFF. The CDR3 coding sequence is TGTGCCAGCAGTTCCCTCGGGACCGGGGAGCTGTTTTTT.

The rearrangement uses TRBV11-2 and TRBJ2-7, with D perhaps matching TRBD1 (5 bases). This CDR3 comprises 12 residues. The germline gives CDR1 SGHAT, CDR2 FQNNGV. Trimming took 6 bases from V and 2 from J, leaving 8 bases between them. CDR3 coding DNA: TGTGCCAGCAGTTCCAGGGCCTACGAGCAGTACTTC. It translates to CASSSRAYEQYF.

The CDR3 DNA reads TGTGCCAGCAGTTACAGGGGGGCCACCTCCTACGAGCAGTACTTC. Protein product: CASSYRGATSYEQYF. The rearrangement links TRBV6-5 to TRBJ2-7; D tentatively reads TRBD1 or TRBD2 (6 bases each). Germline CDR1 reads MNHEY; CDR2 reads SVGAGI. The CDR3 loop spans 15 amino acids. V was pared by 2 bases and J by 0 bases, with 11 bases between.

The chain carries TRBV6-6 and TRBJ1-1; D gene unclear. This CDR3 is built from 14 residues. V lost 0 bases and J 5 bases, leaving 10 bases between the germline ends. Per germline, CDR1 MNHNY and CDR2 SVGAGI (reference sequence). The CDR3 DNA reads TGTGCCAGCAGTTACTCGGAGGGAGGGACTGAAGCTTTCTTT. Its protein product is CASSYSEGGTEAFF.

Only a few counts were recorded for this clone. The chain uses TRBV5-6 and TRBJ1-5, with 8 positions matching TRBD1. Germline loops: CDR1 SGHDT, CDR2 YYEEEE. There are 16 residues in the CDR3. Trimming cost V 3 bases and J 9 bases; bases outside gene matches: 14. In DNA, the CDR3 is TGTGCCAGCAGCTCTTTGAGAGACGGGGACAGGTGGCCCCAGCATTTT. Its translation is CASSSLRDGDRWPQHF.

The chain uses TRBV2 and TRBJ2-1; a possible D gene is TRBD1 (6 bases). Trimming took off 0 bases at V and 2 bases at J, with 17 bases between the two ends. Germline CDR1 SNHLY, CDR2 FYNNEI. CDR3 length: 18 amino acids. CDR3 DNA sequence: TGTGCCAGCAGTGAAGCGAGATGGAAGGGGGAGACCTACAATGAGCAGTTCTTC. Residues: CASSEARWKGETYNEQFF.

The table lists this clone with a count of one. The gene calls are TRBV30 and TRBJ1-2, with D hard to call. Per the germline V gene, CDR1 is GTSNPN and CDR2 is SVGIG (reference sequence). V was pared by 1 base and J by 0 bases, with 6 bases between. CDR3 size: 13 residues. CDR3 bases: TGTGCCTGGAGTGAGGATACTAACTATGGCTACACCTTC. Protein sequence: CAWSEDTNYGYTF.

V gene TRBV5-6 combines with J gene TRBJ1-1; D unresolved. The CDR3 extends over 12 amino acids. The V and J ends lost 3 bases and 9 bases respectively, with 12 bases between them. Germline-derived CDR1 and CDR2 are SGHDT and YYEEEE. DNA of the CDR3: TGTGCCAGCAGCTCCCGGAAAATGAAAGCTTTCTTT. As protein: CASSSRKMKAFF.

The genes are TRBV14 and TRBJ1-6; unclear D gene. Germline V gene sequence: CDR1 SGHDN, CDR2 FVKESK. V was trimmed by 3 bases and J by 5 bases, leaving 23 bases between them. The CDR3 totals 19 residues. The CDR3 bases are TGTGCCAGCAGCCACAAAGACTCCTCCCGGCCCTGGAATAATTCACCCCTCCACTTT. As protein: CASSHKDSSRPWNNSPLHF.

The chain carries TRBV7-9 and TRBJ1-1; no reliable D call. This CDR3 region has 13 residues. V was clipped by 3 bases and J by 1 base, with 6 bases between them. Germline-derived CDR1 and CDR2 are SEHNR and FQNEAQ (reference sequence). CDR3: CASSFQENTEAFF. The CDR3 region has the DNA TGTGCCAGCAGCTTCCAGGAGAACACTGAAGCTTTCTTT.

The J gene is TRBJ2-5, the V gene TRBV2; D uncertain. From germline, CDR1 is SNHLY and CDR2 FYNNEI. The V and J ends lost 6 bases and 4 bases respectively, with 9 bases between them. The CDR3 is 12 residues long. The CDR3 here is CASRSNGETQYF. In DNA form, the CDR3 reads TGTGCCAGCAGAAGCAACGGAGAGACCCAGTACTTC.

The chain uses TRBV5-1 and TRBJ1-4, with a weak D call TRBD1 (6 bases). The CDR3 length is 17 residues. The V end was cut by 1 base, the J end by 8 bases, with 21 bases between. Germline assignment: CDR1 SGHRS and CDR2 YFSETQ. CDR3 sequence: CASSLRPFGGQGEKLFF. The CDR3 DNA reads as TGCGCCAGCAGCTTGAGACCCTTTGGGGGCCAGGGGGAAAAACTGTTTTTT.

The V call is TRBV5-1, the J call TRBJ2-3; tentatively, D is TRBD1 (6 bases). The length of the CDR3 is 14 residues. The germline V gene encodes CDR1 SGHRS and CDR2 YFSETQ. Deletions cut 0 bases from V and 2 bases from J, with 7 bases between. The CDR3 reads CASSLGQDTDTQYF. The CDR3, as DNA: TGCGCCAGCAGCTTGGGACAGGACACAGATACGCAGTATTTT.

CDR3 loop: CASSARGSYNEQFF. CDR3 nucleotide sequence: TGTGCCAGCAGCGCCCGGGGTTCCTACAATGAGCAGTTCTTC. The chain is built from TRBV9 and TRBJ2-1; possibly TRBD2 for D (5 bases). The length of the CDR3 is 14 residues. The germline V and J ends were trimmed by 3 bases and 1 base, with 8 bases remaining between them. In germline, CDR1 is SGDLS, CDR2 YYNGEE.

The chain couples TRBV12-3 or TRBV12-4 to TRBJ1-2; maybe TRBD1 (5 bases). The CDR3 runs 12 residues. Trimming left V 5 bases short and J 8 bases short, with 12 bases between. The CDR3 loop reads CASSAQGRGYTF. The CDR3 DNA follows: TGTGCCAGCAGTGCTCAGGGTAGGGGCTACACCTTC.

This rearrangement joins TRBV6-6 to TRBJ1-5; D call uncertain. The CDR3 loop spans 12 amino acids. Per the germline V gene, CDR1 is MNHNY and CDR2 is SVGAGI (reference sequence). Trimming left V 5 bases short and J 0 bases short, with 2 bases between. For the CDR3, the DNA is TGTGCCAGCAGTGATAGCAATCAGCCCCAGCATTTT. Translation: CASSDSNQPQHF.

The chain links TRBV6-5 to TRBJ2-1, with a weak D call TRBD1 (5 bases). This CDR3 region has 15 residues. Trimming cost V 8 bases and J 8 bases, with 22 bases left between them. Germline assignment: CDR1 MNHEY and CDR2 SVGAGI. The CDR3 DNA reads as TGTGCCAGCTCCTACCCCCTGAGCCTAGGGGATGAGCAGTTCTTC. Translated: CASSYPLSLGDEQFF.

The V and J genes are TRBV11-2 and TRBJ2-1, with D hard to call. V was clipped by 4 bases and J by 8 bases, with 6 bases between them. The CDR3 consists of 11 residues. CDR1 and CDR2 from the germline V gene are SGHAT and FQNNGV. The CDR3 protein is CASSSVYEQFF. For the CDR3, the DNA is TGTGCCAGCAGCTCAGTATATGAGCAGTTCTTC.

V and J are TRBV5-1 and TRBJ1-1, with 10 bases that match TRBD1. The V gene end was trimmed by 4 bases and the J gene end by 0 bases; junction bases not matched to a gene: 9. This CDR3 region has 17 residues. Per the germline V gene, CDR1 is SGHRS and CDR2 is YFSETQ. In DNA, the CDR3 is TGCGCCAGCAGCATTAGGACAGGGGGAACTATGAACACTGAAGCTTTCTTT. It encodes CASSIRTGGTMNTEAFF.

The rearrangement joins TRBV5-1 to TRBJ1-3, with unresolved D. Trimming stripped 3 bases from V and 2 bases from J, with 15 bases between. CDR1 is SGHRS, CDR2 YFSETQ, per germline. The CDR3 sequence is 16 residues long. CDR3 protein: CASSSFPTVTGNTIYF. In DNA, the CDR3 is TGCGCCAGCAGCTCTTTCCCTACAGTTACTGGAAACACCATATATTTT.

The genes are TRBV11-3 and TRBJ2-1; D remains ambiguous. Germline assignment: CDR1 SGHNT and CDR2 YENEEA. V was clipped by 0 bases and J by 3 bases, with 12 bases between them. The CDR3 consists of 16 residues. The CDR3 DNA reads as TGTGCCAGCAGCTTAGATCTGAGCGCCAGCTACAATGAGCAGTTCTTC. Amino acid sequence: CASSLDLSASYNEQFF.

The CDR3 reads CASSLMSGTGLSPLHF. The CDR3 region has the DNA TGTGCCAGCAGCTTGATGAGCGGGACAGGGTTATCACCCCTCCACTTT. V is TRBV5-6 and J is TRBJ1-6; 9 positions agree with TRBD1. With V trimmed by 1 base and J by 10 bases, 9 bases remained unmatched. The germline CDR1 and CDR2 sequences are SGHDT and YYEEEE. CDR3 length: 16 residues.

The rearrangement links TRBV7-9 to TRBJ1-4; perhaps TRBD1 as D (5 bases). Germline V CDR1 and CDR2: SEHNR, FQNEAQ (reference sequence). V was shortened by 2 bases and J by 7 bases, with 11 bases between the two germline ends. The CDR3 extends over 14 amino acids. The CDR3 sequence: CASSLRQGREKLFF. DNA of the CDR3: TGTGCCAGCAGCTTACGGCAGGGACGTGAAAAACTGTTTTTT.